This T cell receptor (beta chain) was identified in a study of control samples from healthy donors and cancer patients. Method: immunoSEQ multiplex PCR; TCRdb's copy keeps in-frame clones and lacks some. The data hold 160,000 or so clones, with over 90% observed a single time. V lost 6 bases to trimming and J lost 4 bases, with 13 bases between them. The CDR3 is 14 residues long. Per the germline V gene, CDR1 is SGHRS and CDR2 is YFSETQ. Sequenced: blood. The TCR comes from a man in his fifties or sixties in good health. The rearrangement links TRBV5-1 to TRBJ2-2; tentative D call: TRBD2 (6 bases). The CDR3 protein is CASTLQTSTGELFF. In DNA form, the CDR3 reads TGCGCCAGCACCCTCCAGACTAGCACCGGGGAGCTGTTTTTT.